These 18 T cell receptor beta chains originate from one sample sequenced in a study of blood T cell repertoires in COVID-19. The method was immunoSEQ multiplex PCR; TCRdb's version includes in-frame clones alone and lacks a portion of them. The sample lists 150,000 to 200,000 clones, about 87% occurring once. Sequencing used peripheral blood. The receptors were gathered from a woman between 50 and 59 years old with acute or convalescent COVID-19.

The rearrangement links TRBV29-1 to TRBJ2-7; TRBD1 aligns across 7 bases. The CDR3 has 13 amino acids. V trimming: 7 bases; J trimming: 2 bases; junction bases outside the gene matches: 8. The germline gives CDR1 SQVTM, CDR2 ANQGSEA. The DNA for the CDR3 is TGCAGCGCCGAAGGACAGGTTCCCTACGAGCAGTACTTC. Protein product: CSAEGQVPYEQYF.

V gene TRBV29-1 combines with J gene TRBJ2-5; 9 positions agree with TRBD1. Germline lookup yields CDR1 SQVTM and CDR2 ANQGSEA. The CDR3 length is 13 residues. J gave up 5 bases and V 7 bases, and 8 bases lay outside the gene matches. The CDR3 loop reads CSAVTGGAETQYF. The CDR3 DNA follows: TGCAGCGCGGTGACAGGGGGGGCCGAGACCCAGTACTTC.

This chain links TRBV10-3 with TRBJ2-3; unclear D gene. V lost 7 bases and J lost 0, with 20 bases in between. The CDR3 is 17 amino acids. Germline loops: CDR1 ENHRY, CDR2 SYGVKD. In DNA form, the CDR3 reads TGTGCCATCATGGTCAGCGACCCCTTCCGTAGCACAGATACGCAGTATTTT. Amino acids: CAIMVSDPFRSTDTQYF.

Comments on this clone: Other DNA sequences within the sample encode an identical CDR3. CDR3 residues: CASSQDRTFQETQYF. DNA of the CDR3: TGTGCCAGCAGCCAAGATAGGACTTTTCAAGAGACCCAGTACTTC. The genes are TRBV3-1 (or the pseudogene TRBV3-2) and TRBJ2-5; tentative D call: TRBD2 (5 bases). There are 15 residues in the CDR3. V was cut by 0 bases and J by 2 bases, with 10 bases left in between. The germline gives CDR1 LGHDT, CDR2 YNNKEL (reference sequence).

The chain employs TRBV18 and TRBJ1-2, with D maybe TRBD1 (5 bases). Trimming pared 2 bases from V and 5 bases from J, leaving 12 bases between. This CDR3 has 14 residues. The V gene's germline CDR1 is KGHSH and CDR2 LQKENI. In DNA form, the CDR3 reads TGTGCCAGCTCACCAAAGCGGGAGGGGTATGGCTACACCTTC. Encoded protein: CASSPKREGYGYTF.

The chain combines TRBV7-9 with TRBJ1-4; 7 bases match TRBD1. V was pared by 5 bases and J by 3 bases, with 9 bases of the junction left unmatched. Germline CDR1 and CDR2: SEHNR and FQNEAQ (reference sequence). This CDR3 comprises 16 residues. Here the CDR3 DNA reads TGTGCCAGCAGCCCTGATCGACAGGGACCTAATGAAAAACTGTTTTTT. Translated: CASSPDRQGPNEKLFF. Drawing the rest from reference TRBV7-9 and TRBJ1-4, the complete variable domain is DTGVSQNPRHKITKRGQNVTFRCDPISEHNRLYWYRQTLGQGPEFLTYFQNEAQLEKSRLLSDRFSAERPKGSFSTLEIQRTEQGDSAMYLCASSPDRQGPNEKLFFGSGTQLSVL.

This chain connects TRBV18 to TRBJ2-1; 8 nucleotides line up with TRBD2. V trimming: 2 bases; J trimming: 7 bases; junction bases outside the gene matches: 7. The CDR3 length is 15 residues. From germline, CDR1 is KGHSH and CDR2 LQKENI. DNA of the CDR3: TGTGCCAGCTCACCAGACTTCGGGAGGGAAAATGAGCAGTTCTTC. This sequence encodes CASSPDFGRENEQFF.

This chain joins TRBV7-8 and TRBJ2-2, with D tentatively TRBD1 (7 bases). Germline CDR1 SGHVS, CDR2 FQNEAQ. With 6 bases removed from V and 9 bases from J, the gap between germline ends came to 20 bases. There are 15 residues in the CDR3. The CDR3 DNA is TGTGCCAGCAGACTCACAGGGGAGGCAACCTGGGAGCTGTTTTTT. Translated: CASRLTGEATWELFF.

V is TRBV6-2 or TRBV6-3 and J is TRBJ2-7, with D possibly being TRBD2 (6 bases). The CDR3 is 12 residues long. V was cut by 5 bases and J by 5 bases, with 10 bases left in between. Germline V gene data show CDR1 as MNHEY and CDR2 as SVGEGT. CDR3: CASSRGTHEQYF. The CDR3 nucleotides read TGTGCCAGCAGTCGCGGGACTCACGAGCAGTACTTC.

The gene calls are TRBV6-5 and TRBJ1-5, with TRBD1 matching 7 bases. Losses at the gene ends were 6 bases for V and 7 bases for J; bases not matched to a gene: 9. Per the germline V gene, CDR1 is MNHEY and CDR2 is SVGAGI. This CDR3 has 14 residues. The CDR3 sequence: CASSPGGLGQPQHF. The CDR3 DNA reads as TGTGCCAGCAGCCCAGGGGGTTTAGGACAGCCCCAGCATTTT.

The V gene is TRBV5-5, the J gene TRBJ2-1; 12 bases map to TRBD2. Germline assignment: CDR1 SGHKS and CDR2 YYEKEE (reference sequence). The CDR3 contains 15 residues. The V and J ends lost 4 bases and 6 bases, in that order; junction bases with no gene match: 5. The CDR3 sequence: CASSAGLAGSNEQFF. The CDR3 DNA sequence: TGTGCCAGCAGCGCAGGACTAGCGGGGTCCAATGAGCAGTTCTTC.

The genes are TRBV11-2 and TRBJ1-4, with D possibly TRBD1 on 5 matching bases. This CDR3 comprises 14 residues. Germline V gene data show CDR1 as SGHAT and CDR2 as FQNNGV. Trimming took off 5 bases at V and 8 bases at J, with 15 bases between the two ends. The CDR3 DNA reads as TGTGCCAGCAGCCCCGTGCTGGGGCACGAAAAACTGTTTTTT. This translates into CASSPVLGHEKLFF. Together with reference TRBV11-2 and TRBJ1-4, the CDR3 gives the full variable domain: EAGVAQSPRYKIIEKRQSVAFWCNPISGHATLYWYQQILGQGPKLLIQFQNNGVVDDSQLPKDRFSAERLKGVDSTLKIQPAKLEDSAVYLCASSPVLGHEKLFFGSGTQLSVL.

The V call is TRBV24-1, the J call TRBJ2-3; D gene uncertain. Germline V gene data show CDR1 as KGHDR and CDR2 as SFDVKD. CDR3 length: 13 amino acids. Trimming pared 2 bases from V and 0 bases from J, leaving 2 bases between. CDR3 loop: CATSDSSTDTQYF. CDR3 in DNA: TGTGCCACCAGTGATTCTAGCACAGATACGCAGTATTTT.

V is TRBV6-2 or TRBV6-3 and J is TRBJ2-7, with 7 positions matching TRBD2. V lost 2 bases and J lost 3; bases outside the gene matches: 4. CDR3 length equals 14 residues. The germline CDR1 and CDR2 sequences are MNHEY and SVGEGT. The CDR3 protein is CASSYPTSDYEQYF. For the CDR3, the DNA is TGTGCCAGCAGTTACCCAACTAGCGACTACGAGCAGTACTTC.

J is TRBJ1-1 and V is TRBV10-1, with TRBD1 matching over 8 bases. Looked up from germline, CDR1 is WNHNN and CDR2 is SYGVQD (reference sequence). CDR3 length: 14 amino acids. V lost 3 bases and J lost 5; bases outside the gene matches: 5. The CDR3 nucleotides are TGCGCCAGCAGTGACACAGGGGGTTCGACTGAAGCTTTCTTT. Its translation: CASSDTGGSTEAFF.

V usage is TRBV6-4 and J usage is TRBJ2-1; a weak D match, TRBD2 (6 bases). The germline gives CDR1 MRHNA, CDR2 SNTAGT. Trimming removed 1 base from V and 10 bases from J, with 14 bases in between. The CDR3 loop spans 14 amino acids. The CDR3 DNA follows: TGTGCCAGCAGTGACTTGGGGACTTCCGAAGAGCAGTTCTTC. Protein: CASSDLGTSEEQFF.

The chain couples TRBV11-2 to TRBJ2-5; 7 bases fit TRBD2. This CDR3 has 16 residues. The V gene end was trimmed by 4 bases and the J gene end by 0 bases; junction bases not matched to a gene: 8. Germline V gene sequence: CDR1 SGHAT, CDR2 FQNNGV. The CDR3 nucleotides are TGTGCCAGCAGCTCAGAGCGGGACGGGTACCAAGAGACCCAGTACTTC. It translates to CASSSERDGYQETQYF.

The rearrangement links TRBV11-3 to TRBJ1-2, with unresolved D. V lost 3 bases to trimming and J lost 7 bases, with 9 bases between them. CDR3 length equals 12 residues. Germline V gives CDR1 SGHNT, CDR2 YENEEA. The CDR3 loop reads CASSFPGSGYTF. The CDR3 nucleotides are TGTGCCAGCAGCTTCCCCGGGAGTGGCTACACCTTC.